The 24 T cell receptor beta chains reported below all come from one sample, sequenced in a study of cytomegalovirus exposure and HLA in healthy donors. This table comes from immunoSEQ multiplex PCR, and its TCRdb copy is limited to in-frame clones, with some not included. The sample includes approximately 60,000 clones, 85% to 95% of them seen just once. Material: PBMCs. The source is a woman aged 18-29 years in good health and CMV-seronegative.

This sequence joins TRBV6-1 and TRBJ1-1; tentatively, D is TRBD1 (5 bases). The CDR3 loop spans 15 amino acids. V lost 7 bases and J 5 bases, leaving 20 bases between the germline ends. Germline assignment: CDR1 MNHNS and CDR2 SASEGT. The CDR3 DNA sequence: TGTGCCAGCACCCAACCCGGGGGTCGGGGTACTGAAGCTTTCTTT. Protein: CASTQPGGRGTEAFF.

V is TRBV2 and J is TRBJ1-2; D is uncertain. The CDR3 runs to 14 residues. Germline loops: CDR1 SNHLY, CDR2 FYNNEI. V shed 7 bases and J shed 6 bases, with 18 bases lying between them. The CDR3 loop reads CASNPGPDLDGYTF. The CDR3 region has the DNA TGTGCCAGCAACCCCGGCCCCGACCTAGATGGCTACACCTTC.

V usage is TRBV5-4 and J usage is TRBJ2-5; the match to TRBD2 covers 10 bases. Germline V CDR1 and CDR2: SGHNT, YYREEE (reference sequence). V was pared by 2 bases and J by 5 bases, with 6 bases of the junction left unmatched. CDR3 length: 15 amino acids. In nucleotides, the CDR3 is TGTGCCAGCAGCTTCCGGACTAGCGGTGGGGAGACCCAGTACTTC. This translates into CASSFRTSGGETQYF.

This clone was found once. The chain employs TRBV6-5 and TRBJ1-2; D is possibly TRBD1 (5 bases). Trimming took 8 bases from V and 3 from J, leaving 7 bases between them. Per the germline V gene, CDR1 is MNHEY and CDR2 is SVGAGI. CDR3 length equals 11 residues. The CDR3 bases are TGTGCCAGCGAAGGGGACTATGGCTACACCTTC. It translates to CASEGDYGYTF.

The gene calls are TRBV19 and TRBJ1-2, with TRBD1 as a possible D gene (5 bases). The CDR3 runs to 15 residues. Germline loops: CDR1 LNHDA, CDR2 SQIVND (reference sequence). Trimming pared 6 bases from V and 4 bases from J, leaving 18 bases between. This chain's CDR3 is CASSLGGLWVYGYTF. The CDR3 DNA sequence: TGTGCCAGTAGCTTGGGGGGTCTCTGGGTCTATGGCTACACCTTC.

The chain joins TRBV7-9 to TRBJ1-1; TRBD1 matches 9 bases. In germline, CDR1 is SEHNR, CDR2 FQNEAQ (reference sequence). The length of the CDR3 is 15 residues. The V and J ends lost 7 bases and 5 bases, in that order; junction bases with no gene match: 11. Written as DNA, the CDR3 is TGTGCCAGCACCCAAACAGGGGGCGGCAGGACTGAAGCTTTCTTT. This sequence encodes CASTQTGGGRTEAFF.

This clone came up once. The chain uses TRBV4-1 and TRBJ1-2; tentatively, D is TRBD1 (5 bases). The CDR3 length is 16 residues. With 0 bases removed from V and 2 bases from J, the gap between germline ends came to 13 bases. Germline V gene data show CDR1 as MGHRA and CDR2 as YSYEKL. In DNA form, the CDR3 reads TGCGCCAGCAGCCAAGACTGGGGCGAACGAAACTATGGCTACACCTTC. This codes for CASSQDWGERNYGYTF.

The chain recombines TRBV2 with TRBJ1-2; no clear D. The V gene's germline CDR1 is SNHLY and CDR2 FYNNEI. The CDR3 has 13 amino acids. The V and J ends lost 5 bases and 1 base respectively, with 8 bases between them. CDR3 residues: CASSSVINYGYTF. The CDR3 nucleotides read TGTGCCAGCAGTTCAGTGATTAACTATGGCTACACCTTC.

This sequence joins TRBV19 and TRBJ2-1, with TRBD2 matching over 10 bases. V shed 6 bases and J 5 bases; nucleotides not matched to a gene: 4. The germline gives CDR1 LNHDA, CDR2 SQIVND (reference sequence). The CDR3 runs 14 residues. This CDR3 is CASRRTSGNNEQFF. The CDR3 DNA is TGTGCCAGTAGGCGGACTAGCGGTAACAATGAGCAGTTCTTC.

This chain uses TRBV11-1 with TRBJ2-7, with TRBD1 matching over 7 bases. Germline V gene lookup returns CDR1 SGHAT and CDR2 FQDESV (reference sequence). J gave up 0 bases and V 1 base, and 6 bases lay outside the gene matches. This CDR3 region has 16 residues. CDR3 loop: CASSLGGGFSSYEQYF. In nucleotides, the CDR3 is TGTGCCAGCAGCTTAGGAGGGGGCTTTAGCTCCTACGAGCAGTACTTC. Combining the CDR3 with reference TRBV11-1 and TRBJ2-7 gives the whole variable domain EAEVAQSPRYKITEKSQAVAFWCDPISGHATLYWYRQILGQGPELLVQFQDESVVDDSQLPKDRFSAERLKGVDSTLKIQPAELGDSAMYLCASSLGGGFSSYEQYFGPGTRLTVT.

V and J are TRBV19 and TRBJ1-1; D gene uncertain. CDR3 length equals 16 residues. Germline V lookup: CDR1 LNHDA, CDR2 SQIVND (reference sequence). V was pared by 5 bases and J by 7 bases, with 23 bases between. CDR3 residues: CASSPSLDSRGIEAFF. The CDR3 DNA reads as TGTGCCAGTAGTCCATCCCTCGACTCACGAGGCATTGAAGCTTTCTTT.

The rearrangement links TRBV9 to TRBJ1-3; possible D gene TRBD1, 5 bases. Germline values: CDR1 SGDLS, CDR2 YYNGEE. The CDR3 contains 17 residues. Trimming shortened V by 4 bases and J by 1 base, and 18 bases separated the two germline ends. CDR3 DNA sequence: TGTGCCAGCAGCCGGGGGGTTTTAGCGGGATCTGGAAACACCATATATTTT. Translation: CASSRGVLAGSGNTIYF.

The V call is TRBV4-2, the J call TRBJ2-1, with TRBD2 as a possible D gene (7 bases). V lost 0 bases to trimming and J lost 6 bases, with 12 bases between them. In germline, CDR1 is LGHNA, CDR2 YNFKEQ. The CDR3 has 15 residues. DNA of the CDR3: TGTGCCAGCAGCCAAGAGGGGGGGGCGGGCAATGAGCAGTTCTTC. Residues: CASSQEGGAGNEQFF.

This clone has only one observation. The chain has TRBV9 and TRBJ1-2, with 7 bases aligning to TRBD1. The trim removed 3 bases at V and 10 bases at J, leaving 12 bases unmatched. The length of the CDR3 is 14 residues. The V gene's germline CDR1 is SGDLS and CDR2 YYNGEE. CDR3 in amino acids: CASSAPTGEEDYTF. As DNA, the CDR3 is TGTGCCAGCAGCGCTCCAACAGGGGAGGAAGACTACACCTTC.

This chain joins TRBV5-1 and TRBJ2-5, with D maybe TRBD2 (6 bases). Germline CDR1 is SGHRS and CDR2 is YFSETQ. CDR3 length equals 14 residues. Trimming removed 0 bases from V and 4 bases from J, with 10 bases in between. The CDR3 loop is CASSLVEGGETQYF. The CDR3 coding sequence is TGCGCCAGCAGCTTGGTTGAGGGAGGAGAGACCCAGTACTTC.

The CDR3 region is CASSQSEPQYF. CDR3 coding DNA: TGCGCCAGCAGTCAATCGGAGCCCCAGTACTTC. The chain is built from TRBV23-1 and TRBJ2-5, with D unclear. TRBV23-1 is labeled an ORF, and its function is uncertain. Between the trimmed V and J ends, which lost 0 bases and 9 bases, there was a span of 5 bases. The CDR3 spans 11 residues.

The genes are TRBV15 and TRBJ2-5; 7 nucleotides line up with TRBD2. Germline V gene lookup returns CDR1 LNHNV and CDR2 YYDKDF (reference sequence). The CDR3 extends over 16 amino acids. Trimming at V came to 8 bases and at J to 2 bases, leaving 14 bases not matched to a gene. The CDR3 coding sequence is TGTGCCACCGGCGAGGGACGGCCTAGCGGACAAGAGACCCAGTACTTC. It yields the protein CATGEGRPSGQETQYF.

V and J are TRBV9 and TRBJ1-1; 11 bases match TRBD1. The CDR3 runs to 15 residues. The V gene's germline CDR1 is SGDLS and CDR2 YYNGEE. Losses at the gene ends were 4 bases for V and 7 bases for J; bases not matched to a gene: 9. The CDR3 sequence: CASSFRTGGRDEAFF. Written as DNA, the CDR3 is TGTGCCAGCAGCTTTAGGACAGGGGGCCGTGATGAAGCTTTCTTT.

This chain links TRBV10-1 with TRBJ2-2; TRBD2 might be the D (5 bases). The germline V and J ends were trimmed by 6 bases and 8 bases, with 13 bases remaining between them. Germline values: CDR1 WNHNN, CDR2 SYGVQD (reference sequence). This CDR3 spans 13 amino acids. CDR3 residues: CASSPRGLGELFF. Here the CDR3 DNA reads TGCGCCAGCAGCCCCAGAGGGCTGGGGGAGCTGTTTTTT.

V usage is TRBV6-6 and J usage is TRBJ2-5; D unclear. CDR1 is MNHNY and CDR2 is SVGAGI in the germline V gene (reference sequence). The CDR3 consists of 14 residues. V was cut by 2 bases and J by 1 base, with 8 bases left in between. The CDR3: CASSYGQAQETQYF. In DNA form, the CDR3 reads TGTGCCAGCAGTTACGGCCAGGCCCAAGAGACCCAGTACTTC.

The V call is TRBV6-7, the J call TRBJ2-1, with TRBD2 identical over 12 bases. TRBV6-7 is an open reading frame whose function is uncertain. V was pared by 6 bases and J by 0 bases, with 3 bases of the junction left unmatched. The CDR3 spans 16 residues. The CDR3 reads CASRKTSGSSYNEQFF. DNA for the CDR3: TGTGCCAGCAGGAAGACTAGCGGGAGCTCCTACAATGAGCAGTTCTTC.

In nucleotides, the CDR3 is TGTGCCAGCAGCCCTCCAGGGGGCCAGCTACGGAATGAGCAGTTCTTC. Amino acid sequence: CASSPPGGQLRNEQFF. This chain uses TRBV5-6 with TRBJ2-1; 8 nucleotides match TRBD1. J was trimmed by 7 bases and V by 4 bases; bases with no gene match: 13. CDR1 and CDR2 from the germline V gene are SGHDT and YYEEEE. This CDR3 comprises 16 residues.

The CDR3 DNA reads as TGTGCCAGTAGTCCCGGGACAGGCCTAGGAGAAAACACCGGGGAGCTGTTTTTT. Residues: CASSPGTGLGENTGELFF. The rearrangement joins TRBV19 to TRBJ2-2, with TRBD1 identical over 8 bases. V shed 5 bases and J 2 bases; nucleotides not matched to a gene: 13. This CDR3 is 18 amino acids long. The germline gives CDR1 LNHDA, CDR2 SQIVND (reference sequence).

The V call is TRBV27, the J call TRBJ1-1; D may be TRBD1 (6 bases). The CDR3 contains 13 residues. CDR1 is MNHEY and CDR2 is SMNVEV in the germline V gene (reference sequence). V gave up 3 bases and J gave up 8 bases, with 13 bases separating them. DNA for the CDR3: TGTGCCAGCAGTTTCGCGGGGGCGCGGGAAGCTTTCTTT. Its translation: CASSFAGAREAFF.